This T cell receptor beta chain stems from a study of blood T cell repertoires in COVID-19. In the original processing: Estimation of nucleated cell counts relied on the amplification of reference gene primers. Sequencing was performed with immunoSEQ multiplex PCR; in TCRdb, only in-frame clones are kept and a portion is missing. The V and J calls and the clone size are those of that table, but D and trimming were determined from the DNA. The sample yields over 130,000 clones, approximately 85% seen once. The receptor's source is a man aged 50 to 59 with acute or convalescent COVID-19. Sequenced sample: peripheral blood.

CDR3 amino acids: CASSADRANEQFF. The CDR3 coding sequence is TGTGCCAGCAGTGCCGACAGGGCCAATGAGCAGTTCTTC. The V call is TRBV2, the J call TRBJ2-1, with 7 bases that match TRBD1. The CDR3 totals 13 residues. With V trimmed by 4 bases and J by 6 bases, 3 bases remained unmatched. The germline CDR1 and CDR2 sequences are SNHLY and FYNNEI.